These T cell receptor beta chains were read from a single sample in a study of T cells after yellow fever vaccination. TCRdb re-derived calls from the 5' RACE reads in MiXCR, one entry per CDR3 protein. The sample carries 500,000 to 650,000 distinct CDR3 sequences, roughly an eighth recorded once. The material sequenced was PBMCs, taken on the day of the yellow fever booster vaccination. The receptors shown here come from a man younger than 40 who received the YFV17D yellow fever vaccine. CDR3s include the opening cysteine and the closing phenylalanine or tryptophan. D genes are given only for firm matches. Rows give clone size only sometimes, using once, few, many, or a class for an expanded clone.

cdr3_aa	cdr3_nt	j_call	clone_size	v_call	d_call
CSGSDGTDTQYF	TGCAGCGGGAGCGACGGCACAGATACGCAGTATTTT	TRBJ2-3	few	TRBV29-1	.
CASRRGQETQYF	TGTGCCAGCAGAAGGGGTCAAGAGACCCAGTACTTC	TRBJ2-5	few	TRBV14	.
CASSYSSGSFQNEQFF	TGTGCCAGCAGTTACTCTAGCGGGAGCTTTCAGAATGAGCAGTTCTTC	TRBJ2-1	.	TRBV6-5	TRBD2
CASSIGQWEQYF	TGTGCCAGCAGCATAGGACAGTGGGAGCAGTACTTC	TRBJ2-7	few	TRBV7-9	.
CASSLGQTNTEAFF	TGTGCCAGCAGTTTGGGACAAACGAACACTGAAGCTTTCTTT	TRBJ1-1	many	TRBV5-1	.
CASSEDRDLWPGELFF	TGTGCCAGCAGTGAGGACCGGGACCTCTGGCCCGGGGAGCTGTTTTTT	TRBJ2-2	.	TRBV2	.
CASSYSGGSGDEQFF	TGTGCCAGCAGTTACTCGGGCGGGAGCGGGGATGAGCAGTTCTTC	TRBJ2-1	.	TRBV6-5	TRBD2
CSASPRGAKPQHF	TGCAGTGCTTCACCCCGGGGGGCGAAGCCCCAGCATTTT	TRBJ1-5	few	TRBV20-1	.
CASSSTSLRTDTQYF	TGTGCCAGCAGCTCGACTAGCCTCAGAACAGATACGCAGTATTTT	TRBJ2-3	few	TRBV7-9	TRBD2
CSARQGAGANVLTF	TGCAGTGCCCGACAGGGGGCTGGGGCCAACGTCCTGACTTTC	TRBJ2-6	many	TRBV20-1	TRBD1
CASSPLAGGGKGNEQFF	TGTGCCAGTAGTCCACTAGCGGGAGGAGGCAAAGGCAATGAGCAGTTCTTC	TRBJ2-1	.	TRBV19	TRBD2
CAWTWGPDQPQHF	TGTGCCTGGACGTGGGGGCCGGATCAGCCCCAGCATTTT	TRBJ1-5	.	TRBV30	.
CASNTGETDYEQYF	TGTGCCAGCAATACGGGGGAGACGGACTACGAGCAGTACTTC	TRBJ2-7	.	TRBV25-1	.
CASGKGQIDYGYTF	TGTGCCAGCGGAAAGGGACAGATTGACTATGGCTACACCTTC	TRBJ1-2	few	TRBV4-2	TRBD1
CSVVGPDRGPYEQYF	TGCAGCGTTGTTGGCCCGGACAGGGGGCCCTACGAGCAGTACTTC	TRBJ2-7	.	TRBV29-1	TRBD1
CASSLDGSRGSLAKNIQYF	TGTGCCAGCAGCTTAGACGGATCGAGAGGATCTTTAGCCAAAAACATTCAGTACTTC	TRBJ2-4	.	TRBV11-1	.
CSVEWTSGSYEQYF	TGCAGCGTTGAATGGACTAGCGGGAGTTACGAGCAGTACTTC	TRBJ2-7	.	TRBV29-1	TRBD2
CASSLHPSGEGYEQYF	TGTGCCAGCAGTTTACATCCCTCCGGGGAAGGATACGAGCAGTACTTC	TRBJ2-7	many	TRBV27	.
CASSSGGNEKLFF	TGTGCCAGCAGTTCAGGAGGGAATGAAAAACTGTTTTTT	TRBJ1-4	once	TRBV12-3/TRBV12-4	.
CASSNPPGEEYF	TGTGCCAGCAGTAACCCCCCCGGGGAAGAATACTTC	TRBJ2-7	.	TRBV6-2/TRBV6-3	.
CASSEPGRGGPVEQFF	TGTGCCAGCAGTGAACCCGGTCGGGGGGGACCGGTTGAGCAGTTCTTC	TRBJ2-1	.	TRBV6-1	TRBD2
CASSTRDYPSRGGANVLTF	TGTGCCAGCAGTACTCGGGACTACCCGTCCAGGGGGGGGGCCAACGTCCTGACTTTC	TRBJ2-6	.	TRBV12-3/TRBV12-4	.
CASSVGGTDTQYF	TGCGCCAGCAGCGTGGGAGGGACAGATACGCAGTATTTT	TRBJ2-3	many	TRBV9	TRBD2
CASSPSGASGLIF	TGTGCCAGCAGTCCCAGTGGAGCTAGCGGGCTAATCTTC	TRBJ2-1	.	TRBV28	TRBD2
CASSLGDRGAYEQYF	TGTGCCAGCAGCTTGGGAGACAGAGGAGCCTACGAGCAGTACTTC	TRBJ2-7	.	TRBV5-8	.
CASSRWDRYNEQFF	TGTGCCAGCAGCCGCTGGGACAGGTACAATGAGCAGTTCTTC	TRBJ2-1	many	TRBV11-2	TRBD1
CASSRTDSANEQFF	TGTGCCAGCAGTCGTACGGACAGTGCTAATGAGCAGTTCTTC	TRBJ2-1	few	TRBV5-4	.
CASSLTGSSGANVLTF	TGTGCCAGCAGCTTGACAGGATCCTCTGGGGCCAACGTCCTGACTTTC	TRBJ2-6	few	TRBV5-5	.
CASSLVVASGNTIYF	TGTGCCAGCAGCTTAGTGGTCGCAAGTGGAAACACCATATATTTT	TRBJ1-3	few	TRBV7-2	.
CSALRIGLNNEQFF	TGCAGTGCCCTGCGCATCGGACTAAACAATGAGCAGTTCTTC	TRBJ2-1	few	TRBV20-1	.
CATSRGLKAAEQYF	TGTGCCACCAGCAGGGGACTAAAGGCGGCCGAGCAGTACTTC	TRBJ2-7	.	TRBV15	TRBD2
CASSAGTASYNEQFF	TGTGCCAGCAGTGCCGGGACAGCCTCGTACAATGAGCAGTTCTTC	TRBJ2-1	.	TRBV27	TRBD1
CAISDGTTITDTQYF	TGTGCCATCAGTGACGGGACAACGATCACAGATACGCAGTATTTT	TRBJ2-3	.	TRBV10-3	.
CASSLMGGSEQYF	TGCGCCAGCAGCCTCATGGGGGGAAGCGAGCAGTACTTC	TRBJ2-7	many	TRBV5-1	.
CASSVLRQGGSLYQETQYF	TGCGCCAGCAGCGTACTTCGACAGGGAGGGAGCTTGTACCAAGAGACCCAGTACTTC	TRBJ2-5	.	TRBV5-1	.
CASSPGDFLTQYF	TGTGCCAGCAGTCCGGGGGACTTCTTGACGCAGTATTTT	TRBJ2-3	few	TRBV6-1	.
CSVEHQRDNEQFF	TGCAGCGTTGAACACCAACGCGACAATGAGCAGTTCTTC	TRBJ2-1	many	TRBV29-1	.
CASRRDRGHPNTGELFF	TGTGCCAGCAGACGGGACAGGGGGCATCCGAACACCGGGGAGCTGTTTTTT	TRBJ2-2	.	TRBV28	TRBD1
CASRFRAGPHNEQFF	TGTGCCAGCAGATTCAGAGCGGGTCCACACAATGAGCAGTTCTTC	TRBJ2-1	.	TRBV6-2/TRBV6-3	.
CATSDPRTSGADTQYF	TGTGCCACCAGTGACCCAAGGACTAGTGGGGCAGATACGCAGTATTTT	TRBJ2-3	few	TRBV24-1	TRBD2
CASSARWDSEQFF	TGTGCCAGCAGCGCTCGGTGGGACAGTGAGCAGTTCTTC	TRBJ2-1	few	TRBV9	TRBD1
CSVAYSVGETQYF	TGCAGCGTTGCCTACTCGGTTGGGGAGACCCAGTACTTC	TRBJ2-5	few	TRBV29-1	.
CSTDMGQGDRGQFF	TGCAGTACTGATATGGGACAGGGGGACCGCGGGCAGTTCTTC	TRBJ2-1	.	TRBV20-1	TRBD1
CASSQDKYDGTSGLAKNIQYF	TGCGCCAGCAGCCAAGATAAATACGATGGGACTAGCGGCCTAGCCAAAAACATTCAGTACTTC	TRBJ2-4	many	TRBV4-1	TRBD2
CASSGPGSNQPQHF	TGTGCCAGCAGTGGGCCGGGGAGCAATCAGCCCCAGCATTTT	TRBJ1-5	.	TRBV2	.
CASSLGPLAGNTDTQYF	TGTGCCAGCAGCTTGGGCCCCCTTGCGGGAAACACAGATACGCAGTATTTT	TRBJ2-3	many	TRBV7-2	.